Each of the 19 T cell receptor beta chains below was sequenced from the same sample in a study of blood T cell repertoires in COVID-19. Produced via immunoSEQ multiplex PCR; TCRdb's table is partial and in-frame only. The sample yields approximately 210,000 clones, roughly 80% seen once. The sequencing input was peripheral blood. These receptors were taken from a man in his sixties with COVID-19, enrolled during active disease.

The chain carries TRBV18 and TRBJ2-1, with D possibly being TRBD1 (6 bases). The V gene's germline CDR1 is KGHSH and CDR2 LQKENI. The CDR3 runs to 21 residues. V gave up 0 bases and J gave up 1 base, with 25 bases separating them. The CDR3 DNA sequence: TGTGCCAGCTCACCACCGTCTTTCATCCCCCGGGACACCGTTTCCTACAATGAGCAGTTCTTC. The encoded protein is CASSPPSFIPRDTVSYNEQFF.

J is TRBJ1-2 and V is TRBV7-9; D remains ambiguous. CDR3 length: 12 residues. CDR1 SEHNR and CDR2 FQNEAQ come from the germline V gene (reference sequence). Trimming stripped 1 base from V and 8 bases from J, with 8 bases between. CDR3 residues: CASSLGVEGYTF. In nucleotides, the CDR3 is TGTGCCAGCAGCTTAGGCGTGGAGGGCTACACCTTC.

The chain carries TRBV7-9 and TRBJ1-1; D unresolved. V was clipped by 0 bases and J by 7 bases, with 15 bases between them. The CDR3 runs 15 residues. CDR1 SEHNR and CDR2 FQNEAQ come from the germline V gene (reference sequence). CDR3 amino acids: CASSLAPGSLGEAFF. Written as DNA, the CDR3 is TGTGCCAGCAGCTTAGCGCCGGGATCGCTCGGTGAAGCTTTCTTT. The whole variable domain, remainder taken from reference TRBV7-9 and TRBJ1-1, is DTGVSQNPRHKITKRGQNVTFRCDPISEHNRLYWYRQTLGQGPEFLTYFQNEAQLEKSRLLSDRFSAERPKGSFSTLEIQRTEQGDSAMYLCASSLAPGSLGEAFFGQGTRLTVV.

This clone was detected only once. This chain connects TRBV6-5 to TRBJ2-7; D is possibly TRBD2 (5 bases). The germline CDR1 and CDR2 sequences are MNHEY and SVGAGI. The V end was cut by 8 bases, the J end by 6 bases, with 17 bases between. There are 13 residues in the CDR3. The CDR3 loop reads CASARDALGEQYF. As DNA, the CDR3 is TGTGCCAGCGCGAGGGATGCTTTAGGCGAGCAGTACTTC.

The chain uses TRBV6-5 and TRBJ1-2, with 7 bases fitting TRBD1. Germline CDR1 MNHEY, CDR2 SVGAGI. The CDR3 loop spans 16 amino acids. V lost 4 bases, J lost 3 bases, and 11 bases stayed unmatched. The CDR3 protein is CASSSREGAAHYGYTF. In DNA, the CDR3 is TGTGCCAGCAGTTCCCGGGAGGGGGCTGCTCACTATGGCTACACCTTC.

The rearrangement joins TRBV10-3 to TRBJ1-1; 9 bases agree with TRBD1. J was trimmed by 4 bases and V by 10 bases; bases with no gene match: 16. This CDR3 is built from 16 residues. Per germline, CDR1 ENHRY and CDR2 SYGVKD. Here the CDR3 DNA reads TGTGCCACGACAGTTGGGGGACAGGGAGTGAGCACTGAAGCTTTCTTT. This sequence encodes CATTVGGQGVSTEAFF.

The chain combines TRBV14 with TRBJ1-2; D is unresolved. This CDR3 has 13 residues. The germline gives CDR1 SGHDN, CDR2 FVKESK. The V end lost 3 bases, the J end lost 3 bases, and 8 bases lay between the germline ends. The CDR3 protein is CASSHFIHYGYTF. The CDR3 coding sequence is TGTGCCAGCAGCCATTTCATCCACTATGGCTACACCTTC.

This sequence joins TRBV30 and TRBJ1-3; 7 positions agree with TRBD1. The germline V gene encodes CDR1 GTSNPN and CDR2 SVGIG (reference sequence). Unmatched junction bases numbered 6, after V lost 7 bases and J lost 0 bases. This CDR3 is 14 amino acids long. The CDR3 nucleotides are TGTGCCTTCTCAGGGGGACTCTCTGGAAACACCATATATTTT. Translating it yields CAFSGGLSGNTIYF.

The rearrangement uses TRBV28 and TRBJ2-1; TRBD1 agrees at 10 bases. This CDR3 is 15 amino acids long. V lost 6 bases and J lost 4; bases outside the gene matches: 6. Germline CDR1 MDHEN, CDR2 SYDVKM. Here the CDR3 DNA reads TGTGCCAGCAGACCAAGGACAGGGGGTTACAATGAGCAGTTCTTC. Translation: CASRPRTGGYNEQFF.

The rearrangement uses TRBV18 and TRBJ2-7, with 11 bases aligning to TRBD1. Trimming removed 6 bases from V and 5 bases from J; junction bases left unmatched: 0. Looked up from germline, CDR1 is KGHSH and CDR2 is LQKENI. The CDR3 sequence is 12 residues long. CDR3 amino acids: CASSGQGDEQYF. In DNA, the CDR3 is TGTGCCAGCTCGGGACAGGGGGACGAGCAGTACTTC.

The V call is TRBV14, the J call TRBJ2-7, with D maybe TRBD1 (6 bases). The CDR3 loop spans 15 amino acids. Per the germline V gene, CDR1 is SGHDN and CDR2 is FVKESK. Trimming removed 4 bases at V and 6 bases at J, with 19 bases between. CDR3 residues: CASSPSGVVLREQYF. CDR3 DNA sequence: TGTGCCAGCAGCCCCTCAGGGGTAGTGCTCCGCGAGCAGTACTTC.

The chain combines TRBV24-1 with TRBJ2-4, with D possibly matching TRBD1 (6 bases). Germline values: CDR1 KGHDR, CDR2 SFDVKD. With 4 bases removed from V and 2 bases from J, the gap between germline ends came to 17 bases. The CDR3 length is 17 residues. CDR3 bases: TGTGCCACCAGTGAATTTCGACAGGTCCAGACCAAAAACATTCAGTACTTC. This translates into CATSEFRQVQTKNIQYF.

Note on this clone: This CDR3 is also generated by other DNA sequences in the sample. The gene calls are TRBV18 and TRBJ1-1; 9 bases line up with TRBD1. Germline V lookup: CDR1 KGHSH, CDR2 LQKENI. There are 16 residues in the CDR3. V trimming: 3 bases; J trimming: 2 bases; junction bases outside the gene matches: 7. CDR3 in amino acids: CASSPSPGQGNTEAFF. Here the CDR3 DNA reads TGTGCCAGCTCACCTTCGCCGGGACAGGGAAACACTGAAGCTTTCTTT.

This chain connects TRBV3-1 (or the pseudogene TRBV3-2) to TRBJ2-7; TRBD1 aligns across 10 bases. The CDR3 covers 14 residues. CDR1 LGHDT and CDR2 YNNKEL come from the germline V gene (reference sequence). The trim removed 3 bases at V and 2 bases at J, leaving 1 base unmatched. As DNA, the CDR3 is TGTGCCAGCAGCCATGGACAGGGGGCCTACGAGCAGTACTTC. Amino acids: CASSHGQGAYEQYF.

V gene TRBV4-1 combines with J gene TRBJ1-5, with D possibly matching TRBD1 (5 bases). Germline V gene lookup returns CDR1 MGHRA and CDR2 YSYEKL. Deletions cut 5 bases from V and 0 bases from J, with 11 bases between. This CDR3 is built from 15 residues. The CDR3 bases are TGCGCCAGCAGCAGCGACAGTAATAGCAATCAGCCCCAGCATTTT. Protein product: CASSSDSNSNQPQHF.

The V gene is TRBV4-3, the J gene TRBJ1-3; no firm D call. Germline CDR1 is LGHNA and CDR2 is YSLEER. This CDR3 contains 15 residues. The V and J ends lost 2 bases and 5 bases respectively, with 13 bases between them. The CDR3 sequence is CASSQQAASRNTIYF. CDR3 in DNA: TGCGCCAGCAGCCAACAGGCCGCATCTCGAAACACCATATATTTT.

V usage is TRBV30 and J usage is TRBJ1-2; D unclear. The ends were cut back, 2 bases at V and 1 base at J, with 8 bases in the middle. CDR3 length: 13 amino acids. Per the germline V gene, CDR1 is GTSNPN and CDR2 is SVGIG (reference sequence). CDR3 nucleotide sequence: TGTGCCTGGAGTTTTGGGCTTAACTATGGCTACACCTTC. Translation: CAWSFGLNYGYTF.

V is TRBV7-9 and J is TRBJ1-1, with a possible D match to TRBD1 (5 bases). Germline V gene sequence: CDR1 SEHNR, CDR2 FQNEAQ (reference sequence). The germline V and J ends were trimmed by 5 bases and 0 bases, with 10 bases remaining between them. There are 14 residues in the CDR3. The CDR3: CASSAGSMNTEAFF. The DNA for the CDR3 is TGTGCCAGCAGCGCAGGGTCGATGAACACTGAAGCTTTCTTT.

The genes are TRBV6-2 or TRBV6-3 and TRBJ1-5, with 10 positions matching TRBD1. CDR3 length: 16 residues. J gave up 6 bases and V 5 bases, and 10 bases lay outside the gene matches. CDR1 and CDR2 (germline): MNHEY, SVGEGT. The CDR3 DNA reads TGTGCCAGCAGTGACAGGGGGCGCGGGGTTGGTCAGCCCCAGCATTTT. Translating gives CASSDRGRGVGQPQHF.